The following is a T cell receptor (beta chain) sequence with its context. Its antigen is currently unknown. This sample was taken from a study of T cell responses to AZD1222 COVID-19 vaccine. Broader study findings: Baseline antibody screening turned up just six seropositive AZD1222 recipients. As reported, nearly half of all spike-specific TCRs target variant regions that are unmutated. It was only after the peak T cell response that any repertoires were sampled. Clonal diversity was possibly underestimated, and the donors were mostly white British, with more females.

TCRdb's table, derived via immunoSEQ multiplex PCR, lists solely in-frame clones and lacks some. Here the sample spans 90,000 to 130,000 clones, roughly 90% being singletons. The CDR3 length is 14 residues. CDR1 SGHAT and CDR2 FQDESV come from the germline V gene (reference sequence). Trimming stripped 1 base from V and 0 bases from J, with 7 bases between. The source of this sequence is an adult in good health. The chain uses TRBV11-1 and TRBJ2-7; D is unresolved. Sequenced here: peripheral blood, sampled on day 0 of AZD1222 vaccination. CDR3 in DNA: TGTGCCAGCAGCTTAGTCGCGGCCTCCTACGAGCAGTACTTC. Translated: CASSLVAASYEQYF.